This TCR beta chain was found in a study of CD8 T cells in Susac syndrome. Germline V gene lookup returns CDR1 MNHEY and CDR2 SVGAGI. This CDR3 has 11 residues. The V gene lost 8 bases and the J gene lost 7 bases, with 11 bases spanning the gap. Random hexamers were used to reverse transcribe the RNA input (about 0.5 to 1 ug). Amplification of TCR beta CDR3 across 54 Vbeta and 13 Jbeta was performed with immunoSEQ multiplex PCR. TCRdb re-called the immunoSEQ multiplex PCR reads through MiXCR, storing one row per CDR3 protein. The sample contains some 200,000 distinct CDR3 sequences, 85% to 95% of which appear only once.

This receptor was taken from a human donor with Susac syndrome. This chain connects TRBV6-5 to TRBJ1-1; possibly TRBD1 for D (6 bases). Sequenced input: CD8+ T cells from PBMCs. The CDR3 DNA reads TGTGCCAGCGGACAGTATCTTGAAGCTTTCTTT. Translated: CASGQYLEAFF.